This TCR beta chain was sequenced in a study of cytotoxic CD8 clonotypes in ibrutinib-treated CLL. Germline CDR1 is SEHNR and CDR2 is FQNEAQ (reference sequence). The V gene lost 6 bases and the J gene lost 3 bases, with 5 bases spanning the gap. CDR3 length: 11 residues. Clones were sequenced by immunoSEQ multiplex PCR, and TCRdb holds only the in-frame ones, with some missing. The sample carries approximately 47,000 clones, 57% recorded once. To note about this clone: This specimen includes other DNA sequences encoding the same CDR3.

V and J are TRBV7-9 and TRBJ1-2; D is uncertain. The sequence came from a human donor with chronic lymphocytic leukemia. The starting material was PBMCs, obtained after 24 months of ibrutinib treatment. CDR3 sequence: CASRRDYGYTF. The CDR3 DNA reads TGTGCCAGCAGGAGGGACTATGGCTACACCTTC. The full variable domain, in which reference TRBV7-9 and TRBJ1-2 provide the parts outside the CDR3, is DTGVSQNPRHKITKRGQNVTFRCDPISEHNRLYWYRQTLGQGPEFLTYFQNEAQLEKSRLLSDRFSAERPKGSFSTLEIQRTEQGDSAMYLCASRRDYGYTFGSGTRLTVV.